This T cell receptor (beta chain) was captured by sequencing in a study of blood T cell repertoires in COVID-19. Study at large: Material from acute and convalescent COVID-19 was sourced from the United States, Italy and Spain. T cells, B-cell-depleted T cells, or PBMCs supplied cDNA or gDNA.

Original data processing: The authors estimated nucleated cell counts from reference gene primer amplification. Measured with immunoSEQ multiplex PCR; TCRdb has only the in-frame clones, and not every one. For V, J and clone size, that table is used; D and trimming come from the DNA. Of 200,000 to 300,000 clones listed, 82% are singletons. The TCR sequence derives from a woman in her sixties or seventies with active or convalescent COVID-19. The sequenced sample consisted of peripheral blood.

The CDR3 nucleotides are TGTGCCTGGACCCCGCGCGGGCTACTAGCGGGGGGCTCGGGGGAGCAGTTCTTC. Its translation is CAWTPRGLLAGGSGEQFF. The V call is TRBV30, the J call TRBJ2-1, with TRBD2 matching over 12 bases. The CDR3 runs to 18 residues. The germline CDR1 and CDR2 sequences are GTSNPN and SVGIG (reference sequence). J was trimmed by 10 bases and V by 4 bases; bases with no gene match: 20.